This is a list of T cell receptor beta chains from one sample in a study of blood T cell repertoires in COVID-19. Measured with immunoSEQ multiplex PCR; TCRdb has only the in-frame clones, and not every one. Counted here are some 210,000 clones, around 90% occurring once; the ten biggest clones make up 0.82%. Sequencing used peripheral blood. Every receptor here comes from a man aged 55 to 70 with COVID-19, enrolled during active disease. Both conserved end residues are part of each CDR3. Each record gives: D gene, V gene, J gene, CDR3 protein, CDR3 DNA. The D gene is left open where the match is weak.

TRBD1,TRBV5-6,TRBJ1-1,CASSLAKAGGPEAFF,TGTGCCAGCAGCTTGGCCAAGGCAGGGGGGCCTGAAGCTTTCTTT
.,TRBV10-3,TRBJ1-1,CAIRPVGEDTEAFF,TGTGCCATCAGACCCGTGGGGGAGGACACTGAAGCTTTCTTT
TRBD1,TRBV10-1,TRBJ2-1,CASSDPGTGALNEQFF,TGCGCCAGCAGTGACCCCGGGACAGGGGCTTTGAATGAGCAGTTCTTC
.,TRBV9,TRBJ1-3,CASSVLSQGSGNTIYF,TGTGCCAGCAGCGTACTGAGCCAGGGCTCTGGAAACACCATATATTTT
TRBD1,TRBV7-2,TRBJ1-6,CASSHRDRSSYNSPLHF,TGTGCCAGCAGCCACCGGGACAGGAGCTCCTATAATTCACCCCTCCACTTT
.,TRBV18,TRBJ2-2,CASSPLTRFTGELFF,TGTGCCAGCTCACCACTTACTAGATTCACCGGGGAGCTGTTTTTT
TRBD1,TRBV19,TRBJ2-3,CASSKTGGTDTQYF,TGTGCCAGTAGTAAAACAGGGGGCACAGATACGCAGTATTTT
TRBD1,TRBV30,TRBJ2-7,CAWSGDSRSYEQYF,TGTGCCTGGAGCGGGGACAGTAGATCCTACGAGCAGTACTTC
.,TRBV19,TRBJ1-5,CASSIGEGNQPQHF,TGTGCCAGTAGTATTGGTGAGGGCAATCAGCCCCAGCATTTT
.,TRBV11-2,TRBJ1-1,CASSLAIRVNTEAFF,TGTGCCAGCAGCTTAGCTATCCGGGTGAACACTGAAGCTTTCTTT